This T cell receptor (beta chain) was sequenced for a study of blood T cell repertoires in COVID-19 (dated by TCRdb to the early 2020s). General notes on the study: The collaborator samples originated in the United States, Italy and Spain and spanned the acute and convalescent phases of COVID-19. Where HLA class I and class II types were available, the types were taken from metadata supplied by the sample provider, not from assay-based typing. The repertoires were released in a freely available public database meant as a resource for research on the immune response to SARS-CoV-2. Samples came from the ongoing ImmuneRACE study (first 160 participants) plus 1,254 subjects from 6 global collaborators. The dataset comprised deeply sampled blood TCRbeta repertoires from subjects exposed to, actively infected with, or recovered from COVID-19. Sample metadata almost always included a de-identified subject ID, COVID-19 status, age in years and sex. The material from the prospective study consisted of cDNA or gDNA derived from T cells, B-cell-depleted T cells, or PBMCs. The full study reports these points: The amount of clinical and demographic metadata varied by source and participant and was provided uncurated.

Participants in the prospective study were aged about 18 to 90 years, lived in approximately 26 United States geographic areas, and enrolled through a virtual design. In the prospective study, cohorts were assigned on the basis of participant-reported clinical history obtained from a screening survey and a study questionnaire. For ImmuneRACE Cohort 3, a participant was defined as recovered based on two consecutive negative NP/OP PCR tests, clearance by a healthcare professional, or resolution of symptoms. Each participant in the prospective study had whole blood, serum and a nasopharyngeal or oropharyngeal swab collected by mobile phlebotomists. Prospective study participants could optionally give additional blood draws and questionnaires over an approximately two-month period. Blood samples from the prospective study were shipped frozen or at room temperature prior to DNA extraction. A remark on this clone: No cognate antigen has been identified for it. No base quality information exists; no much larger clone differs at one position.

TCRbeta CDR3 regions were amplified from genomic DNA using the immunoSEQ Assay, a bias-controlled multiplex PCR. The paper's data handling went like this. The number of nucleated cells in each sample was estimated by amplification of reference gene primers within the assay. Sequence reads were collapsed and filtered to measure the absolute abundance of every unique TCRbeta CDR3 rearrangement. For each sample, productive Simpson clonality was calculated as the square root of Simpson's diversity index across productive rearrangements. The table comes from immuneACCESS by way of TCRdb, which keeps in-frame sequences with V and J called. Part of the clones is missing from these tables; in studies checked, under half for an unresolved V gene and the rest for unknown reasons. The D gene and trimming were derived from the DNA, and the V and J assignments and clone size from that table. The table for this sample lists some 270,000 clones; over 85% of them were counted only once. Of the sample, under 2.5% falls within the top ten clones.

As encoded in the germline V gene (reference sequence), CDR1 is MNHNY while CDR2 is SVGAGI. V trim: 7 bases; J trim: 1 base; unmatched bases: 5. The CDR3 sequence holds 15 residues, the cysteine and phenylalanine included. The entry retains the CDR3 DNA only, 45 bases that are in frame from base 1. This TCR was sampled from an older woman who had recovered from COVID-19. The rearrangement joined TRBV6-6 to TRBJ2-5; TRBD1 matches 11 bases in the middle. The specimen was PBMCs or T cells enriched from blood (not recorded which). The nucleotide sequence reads TGTGCCAGCACCCCCGGGACAGGGGGCCAAGAGACCCAGTACTTC. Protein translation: CASTPGTGGQETQYF.